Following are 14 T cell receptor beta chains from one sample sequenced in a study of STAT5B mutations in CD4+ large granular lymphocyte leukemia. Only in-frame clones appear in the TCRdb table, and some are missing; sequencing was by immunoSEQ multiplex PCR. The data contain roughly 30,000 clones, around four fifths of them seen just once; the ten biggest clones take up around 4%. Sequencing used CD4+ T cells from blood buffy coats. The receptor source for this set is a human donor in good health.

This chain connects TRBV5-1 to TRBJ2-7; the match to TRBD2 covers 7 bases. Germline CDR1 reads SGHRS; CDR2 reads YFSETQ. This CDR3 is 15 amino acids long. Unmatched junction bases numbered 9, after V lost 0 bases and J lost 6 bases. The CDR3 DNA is TGCGCCAGCAGCTTGGTGGGGGAGGGCCCGGGCGAGCAGTACTTC. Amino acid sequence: CASSLVGEGPGEQYF.

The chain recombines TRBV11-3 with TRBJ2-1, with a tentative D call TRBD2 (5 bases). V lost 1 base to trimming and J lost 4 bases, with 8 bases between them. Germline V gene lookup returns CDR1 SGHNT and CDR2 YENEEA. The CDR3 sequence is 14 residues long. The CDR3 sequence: CASSLASSYNEQFF. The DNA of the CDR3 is TGTGCCAGCAGCTTAGCTAGCAGTTACAATGAGCAGTTCTTC.

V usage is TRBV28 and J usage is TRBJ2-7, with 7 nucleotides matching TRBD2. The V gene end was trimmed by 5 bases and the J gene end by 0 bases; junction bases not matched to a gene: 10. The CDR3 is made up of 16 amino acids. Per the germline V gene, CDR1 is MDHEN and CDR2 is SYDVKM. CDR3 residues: CASSPATSSSSYEQYF. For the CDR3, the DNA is TGTGCCAGCAGTCCTGCGACTAGCTCAAGCTCCTACGAGCAGTACTTC.

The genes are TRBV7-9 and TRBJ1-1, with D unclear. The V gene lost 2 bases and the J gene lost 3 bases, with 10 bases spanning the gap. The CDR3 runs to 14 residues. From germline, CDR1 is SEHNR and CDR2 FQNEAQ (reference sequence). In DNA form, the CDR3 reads TGTGCCAGCAGCTTATTCGGAAGGGACACTGAAGCTTTCTTT. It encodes CASSLFGRDTEAFF.

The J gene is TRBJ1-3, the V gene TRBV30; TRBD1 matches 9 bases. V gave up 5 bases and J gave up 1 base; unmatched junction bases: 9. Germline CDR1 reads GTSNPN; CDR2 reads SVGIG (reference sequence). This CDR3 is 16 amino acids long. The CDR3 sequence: CAWVPGQGFSGNTIYF. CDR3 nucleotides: TGTGCCTGGGTCCCGGGACAGGGATTTTCTGGAAACACCATATATTTT.

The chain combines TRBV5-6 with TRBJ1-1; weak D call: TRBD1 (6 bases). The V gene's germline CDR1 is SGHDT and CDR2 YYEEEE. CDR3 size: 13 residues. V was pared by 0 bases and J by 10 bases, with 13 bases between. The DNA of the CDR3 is TGTGCCAGCAGCTTGGGGGACACTTCGAGAGCTTTCTTT. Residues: CASSLGDTSRAFF.

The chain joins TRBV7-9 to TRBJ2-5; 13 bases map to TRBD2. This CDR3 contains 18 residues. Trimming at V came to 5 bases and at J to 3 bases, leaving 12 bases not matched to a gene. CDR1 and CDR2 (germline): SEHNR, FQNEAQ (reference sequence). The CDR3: CASSPGLAGERKKETQYF. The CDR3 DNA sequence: TGTGCCAGCAGCCCTGGACTAGCGGGAGAGAGGAAAAAAGAGACCCAGTACTTC.

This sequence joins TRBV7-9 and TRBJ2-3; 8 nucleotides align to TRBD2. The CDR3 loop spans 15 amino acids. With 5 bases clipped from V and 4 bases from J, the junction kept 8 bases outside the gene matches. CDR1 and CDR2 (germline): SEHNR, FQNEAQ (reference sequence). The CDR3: CASSRPGLGPDTQYF. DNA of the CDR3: TGTGCCAGCAGCCGACCGGGACTAGGACCAGATACGCAGTATTTT.

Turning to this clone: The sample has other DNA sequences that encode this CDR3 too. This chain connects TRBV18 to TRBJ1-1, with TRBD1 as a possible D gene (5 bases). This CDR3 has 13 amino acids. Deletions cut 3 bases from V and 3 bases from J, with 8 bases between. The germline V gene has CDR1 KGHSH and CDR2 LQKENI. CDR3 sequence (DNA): TGTGCCAGCTCACCGTCCAGGGACACTGAAGCTTTCTTT. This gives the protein CASSPSRDTEAFF.

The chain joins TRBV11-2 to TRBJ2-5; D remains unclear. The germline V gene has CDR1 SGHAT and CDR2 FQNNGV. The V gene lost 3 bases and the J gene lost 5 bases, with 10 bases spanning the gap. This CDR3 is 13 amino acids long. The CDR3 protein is CASSFGEAETQYF. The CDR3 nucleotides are TGTGCCAGCAGCTTCGGTGAAGCGGAGACCCAGTACTTC. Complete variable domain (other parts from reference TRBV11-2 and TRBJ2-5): EAGVAQSPRYKIIEKRQSVAFWCNPISGHATLYWYQQILGQGPKLLIQFQNNGVVDDSQLPKDRFSAERLKGVDSTLKIQPAKLEDSAVYLCASSFGEAETQYFGPGTRLLVL.

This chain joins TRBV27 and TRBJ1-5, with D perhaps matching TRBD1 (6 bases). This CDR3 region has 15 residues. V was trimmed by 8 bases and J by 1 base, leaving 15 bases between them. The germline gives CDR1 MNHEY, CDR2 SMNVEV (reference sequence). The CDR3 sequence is CASGRDRKSNQPQHF. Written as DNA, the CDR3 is TGTGCCAGCGGACGCGACAGGAAGAGCAATCAGCCCCAGCATTTT.

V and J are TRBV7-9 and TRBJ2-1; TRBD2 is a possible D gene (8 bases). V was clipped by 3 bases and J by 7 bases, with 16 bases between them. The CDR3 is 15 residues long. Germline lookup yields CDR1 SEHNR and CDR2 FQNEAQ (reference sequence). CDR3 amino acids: CASSLSLAGQNEQFF. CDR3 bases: TGTGCCAGCAGCTTGAGCTTAGCGGGACAGAATGAGCAGTTCTTC.

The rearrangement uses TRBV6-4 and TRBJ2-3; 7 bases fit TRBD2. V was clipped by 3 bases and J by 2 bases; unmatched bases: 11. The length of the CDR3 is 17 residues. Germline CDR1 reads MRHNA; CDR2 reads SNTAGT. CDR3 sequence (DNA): TGTGCCAGCAGTGATAGTCGGCTAGCGGAACCCACAGATACGCAGTATTTT. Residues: CASSDSRLAEPTDTQYF.

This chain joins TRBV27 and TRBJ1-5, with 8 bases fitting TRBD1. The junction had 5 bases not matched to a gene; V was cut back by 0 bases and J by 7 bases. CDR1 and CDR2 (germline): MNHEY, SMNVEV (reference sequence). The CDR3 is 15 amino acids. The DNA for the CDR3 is TGTGCCAGCAGTTTATCACAGGGGGGTCCCCAGCCCCAGCATTTT. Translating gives CASSLSQGGPQPQHF.